Each of the 27 T cell receptor beta chains below was sequenced from the same sample in a study of cytomegalovirus exposure and HLA in healthy donors. Primers included in the PCR were 60 Vbeta and 13 Jbeta primers. This table comes from immunoSEQ multiplex PCR, and its TCRdb copy is limited to in-frame clones, with some not included. Seen here are 150,000 to 200,000 clones, roughly 79% observed once, and the top ten hold around 0.97%. Material for sequencing was PBMCs. These receptors were taken from a woman aged 45-59 years in good health and CMV-seropositive.

This clone was seen a handful of times. This chain links TRBV2 with TRBJ2-7; D is ambiguous. The length of the CDR3 is 10 residues. Germline V gives CDR1 SNHLY, CDR2 FYNNEI. Trimming took 5 bases from V and 10 from J, leaving 9 bases between them. The CDR3 DNA sequence: TGTGCCAGCAGTCTCTACGGTCAGTACTTC. This translates into CASSLYGQYF.

This rearrangement joins TRBV25-1 to TRBJ2-3, with D possibly being TRBD1 (5 bases). The CDR3 is 14 amino acids. V was cut by 6 bases and J by 1 base, with 11 bases left in between. Germline CDR1 MGHDK, CDR2 SYGVNS. CDR3 DNA sequence: TGTGCCAGCAGCCTAGGGGAAGGCACAGATACGCAGTATTTT. As protein: CASSLGEGTDTQYF.

The rearrangement joins TRBV10-2 to TRBJ2-1; 9 bases map to TRBD2. CDR1 WSHSY and CDR2 SAAADI come from the germline V gene. The V and J ends lost 9 bases and 1 base, in that order; junction bases with no gene match: 10. This CDR3 spans 16 amino acids. The DNA of the CDR3 is TGCGCCAGTAGAGAGGCGGGGGGGTCTTCCTACAATGAGCAGTTCTTC. Translation: CASREAGGSSYNEQFF.

This chain joins TRBV6-5 and TRBJ1-2; the match to TRBD1 covers 7 bases. The germline gives CDR1 MNHEY, CDR2 SVGAGI. The CDR3 is 12 amino acids. The V segment lost 6 bases and the J segment 9 bases; nucleotides outside the gene matches: 7. The CDR3 DNA follows: TGTGCCAGCAGGACAGGGACGAGAAGCTACACCTTC. Protein sequence: CASRTGTRSYTF.

V gene TRBV29-1 combines with J gene TRBJ2-5, with D hard to call. This CDR3 comprises 14 residues. The V and J ends lost 3 bases and 0 bases respectively, with 11 bases between them. CDR1 and CDR2 from the germline V gene are SQVTM and ANQGSEA. In DNA form, the CDR3 reads TGCAGCGTTGATCGGCAAACTAACCAAGAGACCCAGTACTTC. It yields the protein CSVDRQTNQETQYF.

The rearrangement joins TRBV9 to TRBJ1-1, with TRBD1 matching 8 bases. V trimming: 3 bases; J trimming: 4 bases; junction bases outside the gene matches: 5. CDR1 is SGDLS, CDR2 YYNGEE, per germline. CDR3 length: 14 residues. The CDR3 spells CASSATTGGTEAFF. The CDR3, as DNA: TGTGCCAGCAGCGCTACTACAGGGGGCACTGAAGCTTTCTTT.

The chain combines TRBV28 with TRBJ1-1; tentatively, D is TRBD1 (6 bases). From germline, CDR1 is MDHEN and CDR2 SYDVKM. CDR3 length: 14 amino acids. The V end was cut by 3 bases, the J end by 6 bases, with 14 bases between. The CDR3 loop reads CASSFGGQIAEAFF. In DNA form, the CDR3 reads TGTGCCAGCAGTTTTGGTGGACAGATCGCTGAAGCTTTCTTT.

CDR3 nucleotide sequence: TGCGCCAGCAGCCAAGATCTTAATTCACCCCTCCACTTT. Its translation: CASSQDLNSPLHF. This chain links TRBV4-3 with TRBJ1-6; D unresolved. From germline, CDR1 is LGHNA and CDR2 YSLEER. The CDR3 has 13 residues. V lost 0 bases, J lost 6 bases, and 3 bases lay in between.

In its sample, this clone was seen once. The DNA for the CDR3 is TGTGCCAGTAGTCCAGAAGGACAGGGGGTGACACCCCTCCACTTT. Protein product: CASSPEGQGVTPLHF. The chain recombines TRBV19 with TRBJ1-6; 10 positions agree with TRBD1. Germline CDR1 is LNHDA and CDR2 is SQIVND (reference sequence). CDR3 length: 15 residues. V was pared by 5 bases and J by 11 bases, with 9 bases of the junction left unmatched. The full variable domain, rest sourced from reference TRBV19 and TRBJ1-6, is DGGITQSPKYLFRKEGQNVTLSCEQNLNHDAMYWYRQDPGQGLRLIYYSQIVNDFQKGDIAEGYSVSREKKESFPLTVTSAQKNPTAFYLCASSPEGQGVTPLHFGNGTRLTVT.

This sequence joins TRBV4-1 and TRBJ2-5; D is ambiguous. V shed 7 bases and J shed 0 bases, with 9 bases lying between them. CDR1 and CDR2 (germline): MGHRA, YSYEKL. The CDR3 is 13 amino acids. In DNA form, the CDR3 reads TGCGCCAGCAAACAGATATACCAAGAGACCCAGTACTTC. Translation: CASKQIYQETQYF.

Notes on this clone: Other DNA sequences in the same sample also yield this CDR3. This chain links TRBV10-3 with TRBJ2-3, with D possibly TRBD2 on 5 matching bases. CDR1 is ENHRY and CDR2 is SYGVKD in the germline V gene. The CDR3 sequence is 14 residues long. Trimming left V 0 bases short and J 3 bases short, with 7 bases between. The CDR3 reads CAISESTGTDTQYF. In DNA, the CDR3 is TGTGCCATCAGTGAGTCGACGGGGACAGATACGCAGTATTTT.

The V gene is TRBV18, the J gene TRBJ2-7, with TRBD2 as a possible D gene (6 bases). Deletions cut 3 bases from V and 6 bases from J, with 12 bases between. The CDR3 runs to 13 residues. CDR1 is KGHSH, CDR2 LQKENI, per germline. CDR3 loop: CASSPEGGGEQYF. The DNA for the CDR3 is TGTGCCAGCTCACCGGAGGGTGGAGGCGAGCAGTACTTC.

The chain couples TRBV18 to TRBJ1-5; D not certain. V was trimmed by 2 bases and J by 6 bases, leaving 11 bases between them. The V gene's germline CDR1 is KGHSH and CDR2 LQKENI. This CDR3 comprises 14 residues. CDR3 residues: CASSPGGQGQPQHF. CDR3 DNA: TGTGCCAGCTCACCAGGAGGGCAAGGTCAGCCCCAGCATTTT.

The chain uses TRBV27 and TRBJ1-5, with D hard to call. The ends were cut back, 3 bases at V and 7 bases at J, with 10 bases in the middle. CDR1 is MNHEY, CDR2 SMNVEV, per germline (reference sequence). CDR3 size: 13 residues. The CDR3 region is CASSFTPGQPQHF. CDR3 nucleotides: TGTGCCAGCAGTTTTACCCCGGGGCAGCCCCAGCATTTT.

Written as DNA, the CDR3 is TGTGCCAGCAGTTCGGGACAGGGGGCAAGGGATGAGCAGTTCTTC. As protein: CASSSGQGARDEQFF. The genes are TRBV28 and TRBJ2-1; 12 bases agree with TRBD1. Germline V gene sequence: CDR1 MDHEN, CDR2 SYDVKM. The CDR3 totals 15 residues. V lost 4 bases and J lost 8; bases outside the gene matches: 6. The whole variable domain, remainder taken from reference TRBV28 and TRBJ2-1, is DVKVTQSSRYLVKRTGEKVFLECVQDMDHENMFWYRQDPGLGLRLIYFSYDVKMKEKGDIPEGYSVSREKKERFSLILESASTNQTSMYLCASSSGQGARDEQFFGPGTRLTVL.

This rearrangement joins TRBV18 to TRBJ2-3; no clear D gene. Per germline, CDR1 KGHSH and CDR2 LQKENI. The CDR3 sequence is 13 residues long. V was trimmed by 4 bases and J by 5 bases, leaving 10 bases between them. In DNA form, the CDR3 reads TGTGCCAGCTCACTCCCGGTCCTAGATACGCAGTATTTT. Translation: CASSLPVLDTQYF. The whole variable domain, remainder taken from reference TRBV18 and TRBJ2-3, is NAGVMQNPRHLVRRRGQEARLRCSPMKGHSHVYWYRQLPEEGLKFMVYLQKENIIDESGMPKERFSAEFPKEGPSILRIQQVVRGDSAAYFCASSLPVLDTQYFGPGTRLTVL.

This chain uses TRBV11-2 with TRBJ2-1; TRBD2 is a possible D gene (5 bases). CDR3 length: 16 amino acids. Trimming cost V 1 base and J 3 bases, with 13 bases left between them. Germline V gene lookup returns CDR1 SGHAT and CDR2 FQNNGV. CDR3 DNA sequence: TGTGCCAGCAGCTTAGCCCTAGCCCGGGGCTACAATGAGCAGTTCTTC. Translating it yields CASSLALARGYNEQFF.

The V and J genes are TRBV4-2 and TRBJ2-1, with 9 bases lining up with TRBD2. CDR1 LGHNA and CDR2 YNFKEQ come from the germline V gene. The ends lost 4 bases at V and 1 base at J; junction bases unmatched: 5. The CDR3 runs to 16 residues. In DNA, the CDR3 is TGTGCCAGCAGCCCTCATAGCGGGAGATCCTACAATGAGCAGTTCTTC. It specifies CASSPHSGRSYNEQFF.

The sample holds a few counts of this clone. The chain couples TRBV4-1 to TRBJ1-2, with D possibly being TRBD1 (5 bases). V gave up 4 bases and J gave up 4 bases, with 22 bases separating them. CDR3 size: 17 residues. CDR1 and CDR2 from the germline V gene are MGHRA and YSYEKL. The chain's CDR3 is CASSPRSIPGTTYGYTF. The CDR3 nucleotides read TGCGCCAGCAGCCCTCGGTCGATCCCCGGGACTACCTATGGCTACACCTTC.

The genes are TRBV2 and TRBJ1-2, with a weak D call TRBD1 (5 bases). The V end was cut by 8 bases, the J end by 9 bases, with 16 bases between. CDR3 length: 12 residues. Germline V CDR1 and CDR2: SNHLY, FYNNEI. The chain's CDR3 is CASSSGGESYTF. In DNA form, the CDR3 reads TGTGCCAGCTCTTCGGGGGGGGAGAGCTACACCTTC.

The rearrangement joins TRBV19 to TRBJ2-1; 12 nucleotides line up with TRBD2. J was trimmed by 4 bases and V by 1 base; bases with no gene match: 5. CDR3 length equals 17 residues. Germline V lookup: CDR1 LNHDA, CDR2 SQIVND (reference sequence). The CDR3 sequence: CASSIGGLAGGYNEQFF. CDR3 nucleotides: TGTGCCAGTAGTATAGGGGGTCTAGCGGGAGGGTACAATGAGCAGTTCTTC.

This chain connects TRBV5-6 to TRBJ2-7, with TRBD1 matching 8 bases. CDR1 is SGHDT and CDR2 is YYEEEE in the germline V gene. This CDR3 is built from 13 residues. Losses at the gene ends were 4 bases for V and 5 bases for J; bases not matched to a gene: 5. The CDR3 region has the DNA TGTGCCAGCAGCGGAATGGACAGGGACGAGCAGTACTTC. This gives the protein CASSGMDRDEQYF.

The rearrangement joins TRBV5-4 to TRBJ2-7, with TRBD2 matching 8 bases. The V gene's germline CDR1 is SGHNT and CDR2 YYREEE (reference sequence). CDR3 length: 14 residues. V lost 0 bases to trimming and J lost 6 bases; unmatched junction nucleotides: 5. The CDR3 nucleotides read TGTGCCAGCAGCTTGGCAGCGGGGGCCGTCGAGCAGTACTTC. As protein: CASSLAAGAVEQYF. Filled out from reference TRBV5-4 and TRBJ2-7, the complete variable domain reads ETGVTQSPTHLIKTRGQQVTLRCSSQSGHNTVSWYQQALGQGPQFIFQYYREEENGRGNFPPRFSGLQFPNYSSELNVNALELDDSALYLCASSLAAGAVEQYFGPGTRLTVT.

This clone has a handful of counts. The gene calls are TRBV6-6 and TRBJ1-5, with D possibly being TRBD1 (5 bases). The V end was cut by 2 bases, the J end by 2 bases, with 10 bases between. Germline CDR1 is MNHNY and CDR2 is SVGAGI (reference sequence). There are 15 residues in the CDR3. The CDR3 loop is CASSYQDTRNQPQHF. For the CDR3, the DNA is TGTGCCAGCAGTTACCAGGACACCCGCAATCAGCCCCAGCATTTT.

This clone came up a few times. This chain joins TRBV28 and TRBJ1-1, with D tentatively TRBD1 (5 bases). Germline CDR1 is MDHEN and CDR2 is SYDVKM. The CDR3 sequence is 15 residues long. The V end was cut by 3 bases, the J end by 4 bases, with 15 bases between. CDR3 region: CASSFWAGEGTEAFF. Here the CDR3 DNA reads TGTGCCAGCAGTTTTTGGGCGGGGGAAGGCACTGAAGCTTTCTTT.

The chain combines TRBV28 with TRBJ1-4, with D possibly matching TRBD1 (5 bases). V dropped 3 bases and J dropped 4 bases, with 15 bases sitting between them. Germline loops: CDR1 MDHEN, CDR2 SYDVKM. The CDR3 length is 16 residues. The CDR3 loop reads CASSFMSWGSNEKLFF. CDR3 nucleotide sequence: TGTGCCAGCAGTTTTATGTCGTGGGGCAGTAATGAAAAACTGTTTTTT.

This clone was recorded once. The chain uses TRBV28 and TRBJ1-2; tentative D call: TRBD1 (5 bases). This CDR3 comprises 12 residues. Germline V CDR1 and CDR2: MDHEN, SYDVKM. V gave up 6 bases and J gave up 5 bases, with 10 bases separating them. In DNA, the CDR3 is TGTGCCAGCAGCCGGACACAATATGGCTACACCTTC. Translated: CASSRTQYGYTF.